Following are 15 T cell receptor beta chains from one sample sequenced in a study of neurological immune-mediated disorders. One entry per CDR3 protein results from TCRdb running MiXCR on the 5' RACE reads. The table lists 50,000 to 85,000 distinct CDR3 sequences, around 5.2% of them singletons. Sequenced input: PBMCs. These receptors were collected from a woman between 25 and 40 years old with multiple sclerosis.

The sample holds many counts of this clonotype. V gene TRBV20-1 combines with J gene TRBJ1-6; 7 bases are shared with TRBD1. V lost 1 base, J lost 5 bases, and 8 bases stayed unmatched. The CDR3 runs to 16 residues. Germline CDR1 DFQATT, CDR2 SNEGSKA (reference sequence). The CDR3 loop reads CSARVWTGTDNSPLHF. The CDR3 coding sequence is TGCAGTGCTAGAGTGTGGACGGGGACAGATAATTCACCCCTCCACTTT.

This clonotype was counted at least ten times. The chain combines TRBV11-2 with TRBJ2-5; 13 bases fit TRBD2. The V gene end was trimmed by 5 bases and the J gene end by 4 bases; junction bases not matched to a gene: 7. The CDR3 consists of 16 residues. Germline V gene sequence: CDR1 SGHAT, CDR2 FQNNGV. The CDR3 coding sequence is TGTGCCAGCAGCACGGGACTAGCGGGGAAGGGAGAGACCCAGTACTTC. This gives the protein CASSTGLAGKGETQYF.

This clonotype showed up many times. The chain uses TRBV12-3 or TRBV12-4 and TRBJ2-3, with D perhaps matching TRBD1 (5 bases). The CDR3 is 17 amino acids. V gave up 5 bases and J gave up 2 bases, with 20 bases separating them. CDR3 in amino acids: CASSLPWQGTSTDTQYF. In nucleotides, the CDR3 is TGTGCCAGCAGTCTCCCCTGGCAGGGCACTTCCACAGATACGCAGTATTTT.

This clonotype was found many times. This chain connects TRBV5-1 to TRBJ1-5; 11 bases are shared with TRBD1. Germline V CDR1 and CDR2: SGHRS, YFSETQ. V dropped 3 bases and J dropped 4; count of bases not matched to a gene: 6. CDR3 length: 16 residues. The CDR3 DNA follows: TGCGCCAGCAGCTACGGGACAGGGGGGGGAAATCAGCCCCAGCATTTT. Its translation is CASSYGTGGGNQPQHF.

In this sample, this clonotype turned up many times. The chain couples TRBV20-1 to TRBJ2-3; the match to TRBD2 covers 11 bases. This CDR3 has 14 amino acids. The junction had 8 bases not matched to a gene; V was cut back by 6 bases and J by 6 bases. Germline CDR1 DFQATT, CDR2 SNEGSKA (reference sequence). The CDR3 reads CSAVAGGQSDTQYF. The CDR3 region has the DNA TGCAGTGCCGTAGCGGGGGGGCAAAGCGATACGCAGTATTTT.

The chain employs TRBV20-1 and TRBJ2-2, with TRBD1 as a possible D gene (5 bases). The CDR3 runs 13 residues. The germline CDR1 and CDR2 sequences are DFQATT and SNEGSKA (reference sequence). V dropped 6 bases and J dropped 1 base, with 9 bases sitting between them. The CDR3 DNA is TGCAGTGCGGGGCAGGGGAACACCGGGGAGCTGTTTTTT. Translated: CSAGQGNTGELFF.

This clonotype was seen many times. The DNA of the CDR3 is TGCGCCAGCAGCTTGGGCGGTTACCCGAATCAGCCCCAGCATTTT. It translates to CASSLGGYPNQPQHF. The chain combines TRBV5-1 with TRBJ1-5; D unclear. The germline V and J ends were trimmed by 0 bases and 4 bases, with 11 bases remaining between them. The CDR3 is 15 amino acids. Germline CDR1 SGHRS, CDR2 YFSETQ.

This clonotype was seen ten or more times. The CDR3: CASSVGAVHEQYF. The DNA for the CDR3 is TGTGCCAGCAGCGTAGGAGCTGTCCACGAGCAGTACTTC. This chain connects TRBV9 to TRBJ2-7, with D hard to call. The CDR3 totals 13 residues. The germline gives CDR1 SGDLS, CDR2 YYNGEE. V lost 0 bases to trimming and J lost 5 bases, with 9 bases between them.

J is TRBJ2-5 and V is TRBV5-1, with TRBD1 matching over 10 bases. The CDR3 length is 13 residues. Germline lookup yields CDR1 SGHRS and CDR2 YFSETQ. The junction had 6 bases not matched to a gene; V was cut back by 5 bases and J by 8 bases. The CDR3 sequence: CASRPRTGGTQYF. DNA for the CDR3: TGCGCCAGCAGGCCCCGGACAGGGGGAACCCAGTACTTC.

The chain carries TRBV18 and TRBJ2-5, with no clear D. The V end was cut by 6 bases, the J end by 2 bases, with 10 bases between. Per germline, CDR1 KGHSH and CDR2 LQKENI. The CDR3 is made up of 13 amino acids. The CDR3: CASSIVEQETQYF. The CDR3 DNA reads TGTGCCAGCTCGATTGTAGAACAAGAGACCCAGTACTTC.

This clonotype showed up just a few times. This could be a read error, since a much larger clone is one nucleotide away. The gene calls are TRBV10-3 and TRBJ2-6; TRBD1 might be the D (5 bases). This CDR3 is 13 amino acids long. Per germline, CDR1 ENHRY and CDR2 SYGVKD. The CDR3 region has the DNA TGTGCCATTGGGGTAACTGGGGCCAAAGTCCTGACTTTC. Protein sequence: CAIGVTGAKVLTF.

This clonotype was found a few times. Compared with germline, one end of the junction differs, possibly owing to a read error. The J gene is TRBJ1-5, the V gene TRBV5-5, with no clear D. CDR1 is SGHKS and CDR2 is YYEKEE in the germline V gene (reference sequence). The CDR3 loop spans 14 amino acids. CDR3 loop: CASSWAPWEQPQNF. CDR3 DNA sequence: TGTGCCAGCAGCTGGGCCCCTTGGGAACAGCCCCAGAATTTT.

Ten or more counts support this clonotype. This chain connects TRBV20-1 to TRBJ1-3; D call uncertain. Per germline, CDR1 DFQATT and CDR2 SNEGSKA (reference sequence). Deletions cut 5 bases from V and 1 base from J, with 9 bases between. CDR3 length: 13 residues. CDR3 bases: TGCAGTGCTTTTCACATATCTGGAAACACCATATATTTT. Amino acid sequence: CSAFHISGNTIYF.

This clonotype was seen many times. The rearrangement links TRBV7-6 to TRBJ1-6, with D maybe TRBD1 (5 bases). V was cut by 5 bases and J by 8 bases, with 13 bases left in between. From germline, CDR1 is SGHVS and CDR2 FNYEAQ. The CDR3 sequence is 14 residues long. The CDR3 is CASSPGEADSPLHF. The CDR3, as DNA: TGTGCCAGCAGCCCGGGGGAGGCAGATTCACCCCTCCACTTT.

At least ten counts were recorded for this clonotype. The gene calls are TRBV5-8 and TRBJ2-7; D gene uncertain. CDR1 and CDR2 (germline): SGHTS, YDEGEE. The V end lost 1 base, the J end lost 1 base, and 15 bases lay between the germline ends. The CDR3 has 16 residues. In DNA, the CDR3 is TGTGCCAGCAGCTTGTGGCGAGAGCACCTATCCTACGAGCAGTACTTC. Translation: CASSLWREHLSYEQYF. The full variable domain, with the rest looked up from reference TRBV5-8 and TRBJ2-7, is EAGVTQSPTHLIKTRGQQATLRCSPISGHTSVYWYQQALGLGLQFLLWYDEGEERNRGNFPPRFSGRQFPNYSSELNVNALELEDSALYLCASSLWREHLSYEQYFGPGTRLTVT.